Listed below are T cell receptor beta chains from one sample, sequenced in a study of T cell responses to AZD1222 COVID-19 vaccine. Method: immunoSEQ multiplex PCR; TCRdb's copy keeps in-frame clones and lacks some. The repertoire holds 90,000 to 120,000 clones, with roughly 90% as singletons. Source: peripheral blood, taken on day 0 of AZD1222 vaccination. These TCRs come from an adult in good health. CDR3s include the opening cysteine and the closing phenylalanine or tryptophan. Fields, in order: CDR3 protein, CDR3 DNA, clone size, J gene, D gene, V gene. The D gene is left open where the match is weak. Size values are once, few and many counts, or a class for expanded clones, and some rows have none.

cdr3_aa: CASSDSRVLGYEQYF
cdr3_nt: TGTGCCAGCAGTGATTCTCGGGTCCTAGGGTACGAGCAGTACTTC
clone_size: .
j_call: TRBJ2-7
d_call: .
v_call: TRBV6-1

cdr3_aa: CASSQASFNSPLHF
cdr3_nt: TGTGCCAGCAGCCAAGCATCATTTAATTCACCCCTCCACTTT
clone_size: .
j_call: TRBJ1-6
d_call: .
v_call: TRBV3-1/TRBV3-2

cdr3_aa: CASSYPGQGNQPQHF
cdr3_nt: TGTGCCAGCAGTTACCCGGGACAGGGTAATCAGCCCCAGCATTTT
clone_size: .
j_call: TRBJ1-5
d_call: TRBD1
v_call: TRBV6-5

cdr3_aa: CASRVSGSTGELFF
cdr3_nt: TGTGCCAGCAGAGTAAGCGGGAGCACCGGGGAGCTGTTTTTT
clone_size: .
j_call: TRBJ2-2
d_call: TRBD2
v_call: TRBV2

cdr3_aa: CASSLDGLAGKETQYF
cdr3_nt: TGTGCCAGCAGCTTGGACGGACTAGCGGGTAAAGAGACCCAGTACTTC
clone_size: .
j_call: TRBJ2-5
d_call: TRBD2
v_call: TRBV5-6

cdr3_aa: CASSPYPPLAGGYEQYF
cdr3_nt: TGTGCCAGCAGTCCATACCCTCCACTAGCGGGAGGCTACGAGCAGTACTTC
clone_size: .
j_call: TRBJ2-7
d_call: TRBD2
v_call: TRBV28

cdr3_aa: CASSPRDPYGIRRETQYF
cdr3_nt: TGTGCCAGCAGTCCCCGGGACCCCTATGGTATTCGGCGGGAGACCCAGTACTTC
clone_size: .
j_call: TRBJ2-5
d_call: .
v_call: TRBV28

cdr3_aa: CASSPPSGRAVNEQFF
cdr3_nt: TGTGCCAGCTCACCACCGAGCGGGAGGGCCGTCAATGAGCAGTTCTTC
clone_size: once
j_call: TRBJ2-1
d_call: TRBD2
v_call: TRBV18

cdr3_aa: CASSPKDRNTGELFF
cdr3_nt: TGCGCCAGCAGCCCCAAAGACAGAAACACCGGGGAGCTGTTTTTT
clone_size: .
j_call: TRBJ2-2
d_call: .
v_call: TRBV5-1

cdr3_aa: CASSLSGTSGRFTGELFF
cdr3_nt: TGTGCCAGCAGTCTTTCCGGGACTAGCGGGAGATTCACCGGGGAGCTGTTTTTT
clone_size: .
j_call: TRBJ2-2
d_call: TRBD2
v_call: TRBV27

cdr3_aa: CASSTPGTVNTEAFF
cdr3_nt: TGCGCCAGCAGCACCCCCGGGACAGTGAACACTGAAGCTTTCTTT
clone_size: once
j_call: TRBJ1-1
d_call: TRBD1
v_call: TRBV4-1

cdr3_aa: CASSYSSRSTDTQYF
cdr3_nt: TGTGCCAGCAGTTACTCGTCCAGAAGCACAGATACGCAGTATTTT
clone_size: .
j_call: TRBJ2-3
d_call: .
v_call: TRBV6-5

cdr3_aa: CASRGATKYEQYF
cdr3_nt: TGTGCCAGCAGGGGGGCGACAAAATACGAGCAGTACTTC
clone_size: once
j_call: TRBJ2-7
d_call: .
v_call: TRBV28

cdr3_aa: CASSLETGYIYEQYF
cdr3_nt: TGCGCCAGCAGCTTAGAGACAGGGTACATCTACGAGCAGTACTTC
clone_size: .
j_call: TRBJ2-7
d_call: TRBD1
v_call: TRBV5-1

cdr3_aa: CASSGWGTQYF
cdr3_nt: TGTGCCAGCAGCGGCTGGGGTACGCAGTATTTT
clone_size: .
j_call: TRBJ2-3
d_call: .
v_call: TRBV11-2

cdr3_aa: CASSIGTGWLGNKTEAFF
cdr3_nt: TGTGCCAGTAGTATAGGTACGGGGTGGTTGGGGAACAAGACTGAAGCTTTCTTT
clone_size: .
j_call: TRBJ1-1
d_call: .
v_call: TRBV19

cdr3_aa: CASSQGQGAVGELFF
cdr3_nt: TGTGCCAGCAGCCAGGGACAGGGGGCGGTCGGGGAGCTGTTTTTT
clone_size: .
j_call: TRBJ2-2
d_call: TRBD1
v_call: TRBV11-1

cdr3_aa: CASSPGTVTGELFF
cdr3_nt: TGTGCCAGCAGCCCGGGGACAGTTACCGGGGAGCTGTTTTTT
clone_size: .
j_call: TRBJ2-2
d_call: TRBD1
v_call: TRBV7-9

cdr3_aa: CASGRAERNTGELFF
cdr3_nt: TGTGCCAGTGGCCGGGCGGAAAGGAACACCGGGGAGCTGTTTTTT
clone_size: .
j_call: TRBJ2-2
d_call: .
v_call: TRBV6-5

cdr3_aa: CASRSQVKGSSGNTIYF
cdr3_nt: TGTGCCAGCAGGTCCCAGGTAAAGGGGAGCTCTGGAAACACCATATATTTT
clone_size: .
j_call: TRBJ1-3
d_call: .
v_call: TRBV28

cdr3_aa: CASSLGTGSSGNTIYF
cdr3_nt: TGTGCCAGCAGCTTGGGGACAGGGAGCTCTGGAAACACCATATATTTT
clone_size: .
j_call: TRBJ1-3
d_call: TRBD1
v_call: TRBV5-4

cdr3_aa: CASSYSNGYNEQFF
cdr3_nt: TGTGCCAGCAGTTACTCGAACGGCTACAATGAGCAGTTCTTC
clone_size: .
j_call: TRBJ2-1
d_call: .
v_call: TRBV6-5

cdr3_aa: CASRGQGLSYEQYF
cdr3_nt: TGCGCCAGCAGGGGACAGGGACTTTCCTACGAGCAGTACTTC
clone_size: few
j_call: TRBJ2-7
d_call: TRBD1
v_call: TRBV5-1

cdr3_aa: CASSQGVEETQYF
cdr3_nt: TGCGCCAGCAGCCAAGGGGTGGAAGAGACCCAGTACTTC
clone_size: .
j_call: TRBJ2-5
d_call: .
v_call: TRBV4-3

cdr3_aa: CASSPASGFYNEQFF
cdr3_nt: TGTGCCAGCTCACCGGCTAGCGGGTTCTACAATGAGCAGTTCTTC
clone_size: .
j_call: TRBJ2-1
d_call: TRBD2
v_call: TRBV18

cdr3_aa: CASSPRDRLDYGYTF
cdr3_nt: TGTGCCAGCTCACCCCGGGACAGGTTGGACTATGGCTACACCTTC
clone_size: .
j_call: TRBJ1-2
d_call: TRBD1
v_call: TRBV18

cdr3_aa: CASSQDRGNTEAFF
cdr3_nt: TGTGCCAGCAGCCAAGACAGGGGGAACACTGAAGCTTTCTTT
clone_size: .
j_call: TRBJ1-1
d_call: .
v_call: TRBV14

cdr3_aa: CASSHNRGTGEKLFF
cdr3_nt: TGTGCCAGTAGTCATAACAGGGGGACTGGGGAAAAACTGTTTTTT
clone_size: .
j_call: TRBJ1-4
d_call: TRBD1
v_call: TRBV19

cdr3_aa: CAWNIQGMQYF
cdr3_nt: TGTGCCTGGAACATACAGGGGATGCAGTACTTC
clone_size: .
j_call: TRBJ2-7
d_call: TRBD1
v_call: TRBV30

cdr3_aa: CASSVGGDSTDTQYF
cdr3_nt: TGTGCCAGCAGCGTAGGAGGGGATAGCACAGATACGCAGTATTTT
clone_size: .
j_call: TRBJ2-3
d_call: .
v_call: TRBV9

cdr3_aa: CSVERGRREGYTF
cdr3_nt: TGCAGCGTTGAGAGGGGCAGGAGAGAGGGCTACACCTTC
clone_size: .
j_call: TRBJ1-2
d_call: .
v_call: TRBV29-1

cdr3_aa: CAWSDGEGTLGYEQYF
cdr3_nt: TGTGCCTGGAGTGACGGGGAGGGCACTCTCGGGTACGAGCAGTACTTC
clone_size: .
j_call: TRBJ2-7
d_call: TRBD2
v_call: TRBV30

cdr3_aa: CASSLGPGQGAYEQYF
cdr3_nt: TGTGCCAGCAGCTTAGGTCCGGGACAGGGGGCCTACGAGCAGTACTTC
clone_size: once
j_call: TRBJ2-7
d_call: TRBD1
v_call: TRBV7-2

cdr3_aa: CASSQGPGTEAFF
cdr3_nt: TGTGCCAGCTCACAGGGCCCTGGGACTGAAGCTTTCTTT
clone_size: .
j_call: TRBJ1-1
d_call: .
v_call: TRBV18

cdr3_aa: CASNSLGQSGNEQFF
cdr3_nt: TGCGCCAGCAACTCCCTGGGACAGTCGGGAAATGAGCAGTTCTTC
clone_size: .
j_call: TRBJ2-1
d_call: TRBD1
v_call: TRBV5-1

cdr3_aa: CASSLSGRLNTEAFF
cdr3_nt: TGTGCCAGCAGCTTATCTGGGAGGTTAAACACTGAAGCTTTCTTT
clone_size: .
j_call: TRBJ1-1
d_call: .
v_call: TRBV7-2

cdr3_aa: CASSLTSGGHEQFF
cdr3_nt: TGTGCCAGCAGTTTAACTAGCGGGGGACATGAGCAGTTCTTC
clone_size: .
j_call: TRBJ2-1
d_call: TRBD2
v_call: TRBV28

cdr3_aa: CASSLSPRALSSGANVLTF
cdr3_nt: TGTGCCAGCAGCTTATCCCCCCGGGCTCTCAGCTCTGGGGCCAACGTCCTGACTTTC
clone_size: .
j_call: TRBJ2-6
d_call: .
v_call: TRBV7-9

cdr3_aa: CASSVQGVRAGELFF
cdr3_nt: TGTGCCAGCAGCGTACAGGGGGTTAGGGCCGGGGAGCTGTTTTTT
clone_size: once
j_call: TRBJ2-2
d_call: TRBD1
v_call: TRBV7-2

cdr3_aa: CASSLVAGGTSGNTIYF
cdr3_nt: TGTGCCAGCAGCTTGGTTGCCGGGGGGACCTCTGGAAACACCATATATTTT
clone_size: .
j_call: TRBJ1-3
d_call: .
v_call: TRBV5-5

cdr3_aa: CASSPPDRAAYNEQFF
cdr3_nt: TGTGCCAGCAGTCCCCCGGACAGGGCAGCATACAATGAGCAGTTCTTC
clone_size: .
j_call: TRBJ2-1
d_call: TRBD1
v_call: TRBV28

cdr3_aa: CASSVTAHHVYEQYF
cdr3_nt: TGTGCCAGCAGCGTTACGGCCCATCACGTCTACGAGCAGTACTTC
clone_size: few
j_call: TRBJ2-7
d_call: .
v_call: TRBV9

cdr3_aa: CASRVGAETQYF
cdr3_nt: TGTGCCAGCAGGGTGGGGGCAGAGACCCAGTACTTC
clone_size: .
j_call: TRBJ2-5
d_call: .
v_call: TRBV2

cdr3_aa: CASSQPGTLNTEAFF
cdr3_nt: TGTGCCAGCAGCCAACCGGGGACATTGAACACTGAAGCTTTCTTT
clone_size: .
j_call: TRBJ1-1
d_call: .
v_call: TRBV4-2

cdr3_aa: CASSFRGGATNEKLFF
cdr3_nt: TGTGCCAGCAGTTTCCGCGGGGGAGCGACTAATGAAAAACTGTTTTTT
clone_size: .
j_call: TRBJ1-4
d_call: .
v_call: TRBV28

cdr3_aa: CASSPYPSSDTDTQYF
cdr3_nt: TGTGCCAGTAGTCCCTATCCGAGCTCGGACACAGATACGCAGTATTTT
clone_size: .
j_call: TRBJ2-3
d_call: .
v_call: TRBV19

cdr3_aa: CASSLSGSGGTQYF
cdr3_nt: TGTGCCAGCAGTTTATCCGGCTCCGGGGGGACGCAGTATTTT
clone_size: .
j_call: TRBJ2-3
d_call: TRBD2
v_call: TRBV27